This is a list of T cell receptor beta chains from one sample in a study of T cell changes during pregnancy in multiple sclerosis. Method: immunoSEQ multiplex PCR; TCRdb's copy keeps in-frame clones and lacks some. The sample holds 85,000 to 130,000 clones; 80% to 95% are singletons and the top ten take less than 2%. Sequencing was performed on peripheral blood, taken after pregnancy. These receptors all stem from a female donor with multiple sclerosis, enrolled in a pregnancy study. CDR3s include the opening cysteine and the closing phenylalanine or tryptophan. The D gene is left open where the match is weak. Clone sizes are given selectively: once, few, many, or a class where the clone is expanded.

v_gene	j_gene	len	d_gene	abundance	CDR3nt	CDR3aa
TRBV10-3	TRBJ2-1	14	TRBD2	.	TGTGCCATCAGTGAGTTAGCGGGAGTCAATGAGCAGTTCTTC	CAISELAGVNEQFF
TRBV5-1	TRBJ2-5	15	.	.	TGCGCCAGCAGCGTAGGGGGACCGCGCCAAGAGACCCAGTACTTC	CASSVGGPRQETQYF
TRBV5-8	TRBJ2-5	15	.	.	TGTGCCAGCAGCTGGGGGCCCTCGGCGAGAGAGACCCAGTACTTC	CASSWGPSARETQYF
TRBV9	TRBJ2-7	14	TRBD1	.	TGTGCCAGCAGCGTGGGACAGGGGACCTACGAGCAGTACTTC	CASSVGQGTYEQYF
TRBV2	TRBJ2-5	15	.	once	TGTGCCAGCAACACCCCTGGGGGGGGGCGGGAGACCCAGTACTTC	CASNTPGGGRETQYF
TRBV15	TRBJ1-1	16	.	.	TGTGCCACCAGCATCGCTCCGGGACATCCGAACACTGAAGCTTTCTTT	CATSIAPGHPNTEAFF
TRBV15	TRBJ2-7	15	TRBD2	.	TGTGCCACCAGCCGGACTAGCGGGCATGACTACGAGCAGTACTTC	CATSRTSGHDYEQYF
TRBV7-3	TRBJ1-4	15	.	.	TGTGCCAGCAGCTTAATCCGGGGAGCTAATGAAAAACTGTTTTTT	CASSLIRGANEKLFF
TRBV10-3	TRBJ1-4	12	.	.	TGTGCCATCGGAACAGGGAATGAAAAACTGTTTTTT	CAIGTGNEKLFF
TRBV30	TRBJ2-1	12	TRBD1	.	TGTGCCTGGAGGGACAGGGGGTTTGAGCAGTTCTTC	CAWRDRGFEQFF
TRBV5-4	TRBJ2-3	15	TRBD1	.	TGTGCCAGCAGCTTCCTGGACAGGGGAACGGATACGCAGTATTTT	CASSFLDRGTDTQYF
TRBV6-1	TRBJ1-5	13	.	.	TGTGCCAGCAGTGAAGCGCGGAGCCGGCCCCAGCATTTT	CASSEARSRPQHF
TRBV6-4	TRBJ1-2	16	TRBD1	.	TGTGCCATTCCGGGACAGGGAGGGTCACCCTTCTATGGCTACACCTTC	CAIPGQGGSPFYGYTF
TRBV6-5	TRBJ2-1	15	.	.	TGTGCCACCCGTGCCGGGACAACCTTTTACAATGAGCAGTTCTTC	CATRAGTTFYNEQFF
TRBV6-6	TRBJ2-1	16	TRBD2	.	TGTGCCAGCAGTGGGCGGGGGACGAGCTCCTACAATGAGCAGTTCTTC	CASSGRGTSSYNEQFF
TRBV29-1	TRBJ1-1	11	.	.	TGCAGCGTTAGCGGCGGCACTGAAGCTTTCTTT	CSVSGGTEAFF
TRBV2	TRBJ2-7	13	TRBD2	.	TGTGCCAGTCGACTAGCGGGGACCTACGAGCAGTACTTC	CASRLAGTYEQYF
TRBV19	TRBJ2-2	10	.	.	TGTGCCAGCAAACAGGGGGAGCTGTTTTTT	CASKQGELFF